One sample yielded the 7 T cell receptor beta chains listed below, sequenced in a study of blood T cell repertoires in COVID-19. TCRdb's copy holds only in-frame clones and misses some; the assay was immunoSEQ multiplex PCR. The repertoire holds 150,000 to 190,000 clones, about 86% seen once, with around 7.9% in the top ten. Sequencing input: PBMCs or T cells enriched from blood (not recorded which). These TCRs come from a man over 45 who had recovered from COVID-19.

The table lists this clone with a few counts. This chain links TRBV5-1 with TRBJ2-5, with 16 bases fitting TRBD2. The V gene end was trimmed by 4 bases and the J gene end by 2 bases; junction bases not matched to a gene: 2. Germline CDR1 is SGHRS and CDR2 is YFSETQ. The CDR3 extends over 16 amino acids. CDR3 in DNA: TGCGCCAGCAGCACGGGACTAGCGGGGGGGCAAGAGACCCAGTACTTC. It encodes CASSTGLAGGQETQYF.

The CDR3 here is CATSSRRQGGQPQHF. DNA of the CDR3: TGTGCCACCAGCAGTCGGCGACAGGGCGGTCAGCCCCAGCATTTT. V gene TRBV15 combines with J gene TRBJ1-5; TRBD1 agrees at 7 bases. The CDR3 has 15 residues. Germline V lookup: CDR1 LNHNV, CDR2 YYDKDF (reference sequence). V lost 3 bases and J lost 6; bases outside the gene matches: 8.

The sample holds one count of this clone. This chain connects TRBV7-2 to TRBJ2-5; 8 bases map to TRBD2. CDR3 length equals 15 residues. Germline V CDR1 and CDR2: SGHTA, FQGNSA. V lost 1 base, J lost 4 bases, and 5 bases stayed unmatched. CDR3 sequence reads: CASSLVRGGGETQYF. CDR3 nucleotide sequence: TGTGCCAGCAGCTTAGTACGGGGGGGCGGAGAGACCCAGTACTTC. Filled out from reference TRBV7-2 and TRBJ2-5, the complete variable domain reads GAGVSQSPSNKVTEKGKDVELRCDPISGHTALYWYRQSLGQGLEFLIYFQGNSAPDKSGLPSDRFSAERTGGSVSTLTIQRTQQEDSAVYLCASSLVRGGGETQYFGPGTRLLVL.

The chain is built from TRBV5-1 and TRBJ2-3, with 8 bases that match TRBD2. The V gene end was trimmed by 3 bases and the J gene end by 5 bases; junction bases not matched to a gene: 2. The CDR3 sequence is 13 residues long. Germline CDR1 is SGHRS and CDR2 is YFSETQ. Here the CDR3 reads CASSSGGEDTQYF. CDR3 in DNA: TGCGCCAGCAGCTCCGGGGGGGAAGATACGCAGTATTTT.

The genes are TRBV25-1 and TRBJ1-3; D is perhaps TRBD1 (5 bases). This CDR3 region has 14 residues. Germline CDR1 reads MGHDK; CDR2 reads SYGVNS. Deletions cut 4 bases from V and 4 bases from J, with 11 bases between. The CDR3 loop is CASSGGDVGNTIYF. CDR3 nucleotides: TGTGCCAGCAGTGGCGGGGACGTCGGAAACACCATATATTTT.

This chain joins TRBV6-6 and TRBJ1-4; D remains unclear. The V gene's germline CDR1 is MNHNY and CDR2 SVGAGI (reference sequence). The V and J ends lost 2 bases and 0 bases respectively, with 10 bases between them. The CDR3 sequence is 16 residues long. The CDR3 sequence is CASSYGRATTNEKLFF. In DNA form, the CDR3 reads TGTGCCAGCAGTTACGGTCGAGCAACAACTAATGAAAAACTGTTTTTT.

This clone was detected once. V usage is TRBV6-2 or TRBV6-3 and J usage is TRBJ1-1, with D perhaps TRBD1 (6 bases). V was pared by 2 bases and J by 6 bases, with 16 bases between. The germline gives CDR1 MNHEY, CDR2 SVGEGT. CDR3 size: 15 residues. The DNA for the CDR3 is TGTGCCAGCAGTTACCCCGCCAGGGGTTCGTCTGAAGCTTTCTTT. Amino acid sequence: CASSYPARGSSEAFF.